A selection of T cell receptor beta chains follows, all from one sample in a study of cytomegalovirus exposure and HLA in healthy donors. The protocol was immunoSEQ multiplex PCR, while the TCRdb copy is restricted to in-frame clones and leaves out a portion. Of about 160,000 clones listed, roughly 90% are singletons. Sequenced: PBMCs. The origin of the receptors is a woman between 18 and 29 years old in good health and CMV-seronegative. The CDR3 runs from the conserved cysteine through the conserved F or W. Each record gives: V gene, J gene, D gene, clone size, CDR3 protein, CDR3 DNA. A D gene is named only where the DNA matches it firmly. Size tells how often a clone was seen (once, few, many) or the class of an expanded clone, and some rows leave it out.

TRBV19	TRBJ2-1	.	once	CASRQLYTNEQFF	TGTGCCAGCCGACAGCTCTATACCAATGAGCAGTTCTTC
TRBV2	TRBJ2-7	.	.	CASSEALQGSAYEQYF	TGTGCCAGCAGTGAAGCGCTACAGGGAAGTGCCTACGAGCAGTACTTC
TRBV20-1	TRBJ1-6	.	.	CSARASPLHF	TGCAGTGCTAGGGCCTCACCCCTCCACTTT
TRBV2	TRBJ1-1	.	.	CASSGGGRTDTEAFF	TGTGCCAGCAGCGGGGGGGGCCGAACGGACACTGAAGCTTTCTTT
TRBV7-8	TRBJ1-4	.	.	CASSPRTGPPEKLFF	TGTGCCAGCAGCCCGCGCACAGGACCCCCGGAAAAACTGTTTTTT
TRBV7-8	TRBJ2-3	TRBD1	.	CASSFSGGWSKEDTQYF	TGTGCCAGCAGCTTCTCAGGGGGCTGGTCAAAGGAAGATACGCAGTATTTT
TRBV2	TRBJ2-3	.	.	CASSRYTTDTQYF	TGTGCCAGCAGCAGATACACCACAGATACGCAGTATTTT
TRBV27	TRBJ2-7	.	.	CASSASPRVGTYEQYF	TGTGCCAGCAGTGCAAGCCCCAGGGTCGGAACTTACGAGCAGTACTTC
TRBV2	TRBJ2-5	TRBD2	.	CASRTSGLETQYF	TGTGCCAGCAGGACTAGCGGTTTGGAGACCCAGTACTTC
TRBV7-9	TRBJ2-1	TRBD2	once	CASSLVRTSGGNEQFF	TGTGCCAGCAGCTTAGTCCGGACTAGCGGGGGAAATGAGCAGTTCTTC
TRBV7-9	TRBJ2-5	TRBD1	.	CASSDLANRDRGQETQYF	TGTGCCAGCAGCGACCTTGCTAACCGGGACAGGGGACAAGAGACCCAGTACTTC
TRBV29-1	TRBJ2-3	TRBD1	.	CSVELGQERDTQYF	TGCAGCGTTGAACTCGGACAGGAGAGAGATACGCAGTATTTT
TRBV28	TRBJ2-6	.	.	CASTQARRTGANVLTF	TGTGCCAGCACCCAGGCCCGACGCACTGGGGCCAACGTCCTGACTTTC
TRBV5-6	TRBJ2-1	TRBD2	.	CASSLLTSGSLNEQFF	TGTGCCAGCAGCTTGTTGACTAGCGGGAGTCTAAATGAGCAGTTCTTC
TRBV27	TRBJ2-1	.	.	CASSLSSGDYYNEQFF	TGTGCCAGCAGTTTATCATCAGGGGATTACTACAATGAGCAGTTCTTC
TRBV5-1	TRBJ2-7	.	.	CASSLERSSYEQYF	TGCGCCAGCAGCTTGGAAAGGAGCTCCTACGAGCAGTACTTC
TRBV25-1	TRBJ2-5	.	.	CASSERVSQETQYF	TGTGCCAGCAGTGAACGAGTCTCCCAAGAGACCCAGTACTTC
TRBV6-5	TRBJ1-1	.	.	CASSYAGAKTEAFF	TGTGCCAGCAGTTACGCAGGGGCGAAGACTGAAGCTTTCTTT
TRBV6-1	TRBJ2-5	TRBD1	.	CASRPPDRGRETQYF	TGTGCCAGCAGACCACCGGACAGGGGCAGAGAGACCCAGTACTTC
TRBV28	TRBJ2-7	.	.	CASRDPSGTTSYEQYF	TGTGCCAGCAGGGATCCCTCCGGGACAACCTCCTACGAGCAGTACTTC
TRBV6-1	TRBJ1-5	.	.	CASSDPRGYSNQPQHF	TGTGCCAGCAGTGACCCGCGGGGGTATAGCAATCAGCCCCAGCATTTT
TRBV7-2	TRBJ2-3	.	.	CASSLAQTGSTDTQYF	TGTGCCAGCAGCTTAGCGCAGACGGGAAGCACAGATACGCAGTATTTT
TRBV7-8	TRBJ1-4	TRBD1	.	CASSLWTGRGEKLFF	TGTGCCAGCAGCCTATGGACAGGGCGGGGGGAAAAACTGTTTTTT
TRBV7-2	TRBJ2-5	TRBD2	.	CASSLLAGGGETQYF	TGTGCCAGCAGCTTGCTGGCGGGGGGTGGAGAGACCCAGTACTTC
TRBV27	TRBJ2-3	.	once	CASSLTSTDTQYF	TGTGCCAGCAGTCTCACTAGCACAGATACGCAGTATTTT
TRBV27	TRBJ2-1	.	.	CASSSLQLYNEQFF	TGTGCCAGCAGTTCTTTACAGCTTTACAATGAGCAGTTCTTC
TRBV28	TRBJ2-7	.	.	CASSFRGRLHYEQYF	TGTGCCAGCAGTTTTAGGGGCAGGCTACACTACGAGCAGTACTTC
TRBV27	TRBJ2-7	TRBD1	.	CASSSPGQHYEQYF	TGTGCCAGCAGTTCCCCGGGACAGCACTACGAGCAGTACTTC
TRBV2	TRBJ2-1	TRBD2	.	CASSESRVSGSSYNEQFF	TGTGCCAGCAGTGAAAGCCGTGTTAGCGGGAGCTCCTACAATGAGCAGTTCTTC
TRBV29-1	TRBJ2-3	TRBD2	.	CSVAETSVRTDTQYF	TGCAGCGTTGCTGAGACTAGCGTAAGAACAGATACGCAGTATTTT
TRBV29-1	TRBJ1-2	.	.	CSRQGEGYTF	TGCAGCCGCCAAGGGGAAGGCTACACCTTC
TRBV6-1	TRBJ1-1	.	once	CASSESHRNTEAFF	TGTGCCAGCAGTGAATCTCACAGGAACACTGAAGCTTTCTTT
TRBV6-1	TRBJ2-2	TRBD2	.	CASSEERVGGAGELFF	TGTGCCAGCAGTGAAGAGCGGGTGGGAGGGGCCGGGGAGCTGTTTTTT
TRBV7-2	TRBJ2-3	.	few	CASSLVDSSDTQYF	TGTGCCAGCAGCTTAGTCGACAGTTCAGATACGCAGTATTTT
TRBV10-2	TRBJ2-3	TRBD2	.	CASSGGLAGGVLTDTQYF	TGCGCCAGCAGTGGGGGGCTAGCGGGGGGCGTCTTAACAGATACGCAGTATTTT
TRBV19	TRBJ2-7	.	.	CASSIGASEQYF	TGTGCCAGTAGTATTGGGGCCTCCGAGCAGTACTTC
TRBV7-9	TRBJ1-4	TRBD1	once	CSSSLTVGQGKLFF	TGTTCCAGCAGCCTTACCGTGGGACAGGGAAAACTGTTTTTT
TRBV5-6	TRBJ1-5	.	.	CASSRTGLRGEPQHF	TGTGCCAGCAGCCGGACGGGTCTCCGGGGGGAGCCCCAGCATTTT
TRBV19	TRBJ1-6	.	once	CASSLTGSYNSPLHF	TGTGCCAGTAGCCTAACAGGGTCCTATAATTCACCCCTCCACTTT
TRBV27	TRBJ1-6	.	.	CASSFYYNSPLHF	TGTGCCAGCAGTTTCTACTATAATTCACCCCTCCACTTT
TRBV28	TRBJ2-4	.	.	CASNGGAKNIQYF	TGTGCCAGCAACGGAGGAGCCAAAAACATTCAGTACTTC
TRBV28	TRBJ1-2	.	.	CASSEDSLNYGYTF	TGTGCCAGCAGTGAGGACAGCCTTAACTATGGCTACACCTTC
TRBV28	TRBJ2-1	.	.	CALGQGTYNEQFF	TGTGCCCTTGGGCAGGGAACCTACAATGAGCAGTTCTTC
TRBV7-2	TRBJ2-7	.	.	CASRPPGLAVHEQYF	TGTGCCAGCAGGCCCCCGGGACTCGCCGTCCACGAGCAGTACTTC
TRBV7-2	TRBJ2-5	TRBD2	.	CASSLLRLAGVETQYF	TGTGCCAGCAGCTTACTCCGACTAGCCGGTGTGGAGACCCAGTACTTC
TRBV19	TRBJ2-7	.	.	CASSQDYEQYF	TGTGCCAGTTCGCAGGACTACGAGCAGTACTTC
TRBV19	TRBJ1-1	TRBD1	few	CASSTRQGRRTEAFF	TGTGCCAGTAGTACCCGACAGGGTCGAAGGACTGAAGCTTTCTTT
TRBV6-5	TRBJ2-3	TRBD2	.	CASSSPGGFTQYF	TGTGCCAGCAGTTCCCCGGGGGGGTTCACGCAGTATTTT
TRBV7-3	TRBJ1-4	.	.	CASSLGPDEKLFF	TGTGCCAGCAGCTTAGGGCCGGATGAAAAACTGTTTTTT